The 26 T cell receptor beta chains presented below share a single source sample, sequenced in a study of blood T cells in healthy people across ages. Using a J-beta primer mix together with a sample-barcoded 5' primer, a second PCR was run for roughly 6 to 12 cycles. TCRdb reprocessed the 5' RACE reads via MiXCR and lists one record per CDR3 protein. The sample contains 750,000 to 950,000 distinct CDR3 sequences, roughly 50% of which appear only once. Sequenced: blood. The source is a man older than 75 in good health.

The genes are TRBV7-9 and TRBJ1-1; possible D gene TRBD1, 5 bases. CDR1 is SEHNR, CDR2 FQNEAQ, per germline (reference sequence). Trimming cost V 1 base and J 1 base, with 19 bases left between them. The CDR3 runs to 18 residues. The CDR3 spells CASSLVGWTTPGNTEAFF. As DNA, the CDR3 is TGTGCCAGCAGCTTAGTAGGCTGGACAACGCCGGGGAACACTGAAGCTTTCTTT.

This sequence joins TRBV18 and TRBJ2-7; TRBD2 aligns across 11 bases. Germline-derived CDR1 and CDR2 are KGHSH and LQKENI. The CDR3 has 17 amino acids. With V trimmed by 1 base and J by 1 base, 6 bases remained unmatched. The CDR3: CASSPQQTSGSSYEQYF. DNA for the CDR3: TGTGCCAGCTCACCACAACAAACTAGCGGGAGTTCCTACGAGCAGTACTTC.

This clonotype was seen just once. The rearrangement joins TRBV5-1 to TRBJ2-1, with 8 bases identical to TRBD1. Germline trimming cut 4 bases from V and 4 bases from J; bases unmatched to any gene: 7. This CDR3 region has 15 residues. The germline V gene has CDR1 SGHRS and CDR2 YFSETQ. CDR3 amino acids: CASSRTGPGYNEQFF. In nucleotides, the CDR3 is TGCGCCAGCAGCAGGACAGGGCCCGGTTACAATGAGCAGTTCTTC.

The CDR3 sequence is CASLQESSNQPQHF. The CDR3 DNA is TGTGCCAGCCTACAAGAGAGTAGCAATCAGCCCCAGCATTTT. The genes are TRBV7-8 and TRBJ1-5; the D is unclear. Germline V gene lookup returns CDR1 SGHVS and CDR2 FQNEAQ. This CDR3 is 14 amino acids long. V lost 8 bases and J 0 bases, leaving 11 bases between the germline ends.

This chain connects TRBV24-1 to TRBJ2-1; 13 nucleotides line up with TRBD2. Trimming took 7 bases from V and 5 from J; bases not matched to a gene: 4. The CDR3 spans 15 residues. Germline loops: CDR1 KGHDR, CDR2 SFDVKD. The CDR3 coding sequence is TGTGCCACCAGGGAGACTAGCGGGAGGAACAATGAGCAGTTCTTC. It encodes CATRETSGRNNEQFF.

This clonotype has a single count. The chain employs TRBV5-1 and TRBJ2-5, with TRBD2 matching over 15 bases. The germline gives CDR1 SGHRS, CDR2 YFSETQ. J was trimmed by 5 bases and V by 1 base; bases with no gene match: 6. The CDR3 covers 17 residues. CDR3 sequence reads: CASSLRTSGRAGETQYF. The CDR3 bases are TGCGCCAGCAGCTTGAGGACTAGCGGGAGGGCCGGTGAGACCCAGTACTTC.

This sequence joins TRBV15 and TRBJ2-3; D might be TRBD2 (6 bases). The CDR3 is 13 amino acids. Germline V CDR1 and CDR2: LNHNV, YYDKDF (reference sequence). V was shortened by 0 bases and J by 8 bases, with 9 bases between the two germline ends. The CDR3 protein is CATSRERGTTQYF. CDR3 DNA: TGTGCCACCAGCAGAGAGCGGGGTACTACGCAGTATTTT.

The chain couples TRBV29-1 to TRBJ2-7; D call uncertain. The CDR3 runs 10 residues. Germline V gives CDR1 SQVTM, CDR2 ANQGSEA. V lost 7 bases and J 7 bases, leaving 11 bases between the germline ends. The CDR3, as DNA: TGCAGCGCAATTTTTAGTGAGCAGTACTTC. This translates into CSAIFSEQYF.

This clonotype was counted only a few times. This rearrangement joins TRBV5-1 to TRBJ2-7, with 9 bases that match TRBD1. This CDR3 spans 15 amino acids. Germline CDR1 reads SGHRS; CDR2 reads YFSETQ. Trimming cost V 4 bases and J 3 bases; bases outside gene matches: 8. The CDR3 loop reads CASSATGGFFYEQYF. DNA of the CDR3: TGCGCCAGCAGCGCGACAGGGGGGTTTTTCTACGAGCAGTACTTC.

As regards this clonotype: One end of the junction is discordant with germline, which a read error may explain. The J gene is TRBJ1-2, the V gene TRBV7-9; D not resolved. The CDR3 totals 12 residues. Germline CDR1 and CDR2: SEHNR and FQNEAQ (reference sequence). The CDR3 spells CASGLTVNGYTF. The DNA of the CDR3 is TGTGCCAGCGGCTTAACCGTAAACGGCTACACCTTC. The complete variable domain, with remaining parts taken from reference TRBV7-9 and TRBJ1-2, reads DTGVSQNPRHKITKRGQNVTFRCDPISEHNRLYWYRQTLGQGPEFLTYFQNEAQLEKSRLLSDRFSAERPKGSFSTLEIQRTEQGDSAMYLCASGLTVNGYTFGSGTRLTVV.

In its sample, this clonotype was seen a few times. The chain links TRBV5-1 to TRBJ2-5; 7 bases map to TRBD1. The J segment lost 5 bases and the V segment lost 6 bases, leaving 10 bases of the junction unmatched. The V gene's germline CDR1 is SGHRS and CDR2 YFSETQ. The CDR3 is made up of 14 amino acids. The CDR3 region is CASTRDSQYETQYF. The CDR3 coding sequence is TGCGCCAGCACCCGGGACAGTCAGTACGAGACCCAGTACTTC. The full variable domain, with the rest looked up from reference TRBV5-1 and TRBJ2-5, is KAGVTQTPRYLIKTRGQQVTLSCSPISGHRSVSWYQQTPGQGLQFLFEYFSETQRNKGNFPGRFSGRQFSNSRSEMNVSTLELGDSALYLCASTRDSQYETQYFGPGTRLLVL.

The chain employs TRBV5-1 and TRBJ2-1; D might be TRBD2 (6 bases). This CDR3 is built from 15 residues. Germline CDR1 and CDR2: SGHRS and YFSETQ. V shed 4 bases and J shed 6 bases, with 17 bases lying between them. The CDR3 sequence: CASSPLGLPRNEQFF. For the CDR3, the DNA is TGCGCCAGCAGCCCGCTGGGACTCCCTCGCAATGAGCAGTTCTTC.

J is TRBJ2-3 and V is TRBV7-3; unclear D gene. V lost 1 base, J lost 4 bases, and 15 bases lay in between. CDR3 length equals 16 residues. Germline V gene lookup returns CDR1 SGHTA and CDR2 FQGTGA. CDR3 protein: CASSLSPSSFADTQYF. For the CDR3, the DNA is TGTGCCAGCAGCTTAAGCCCTAGTTCTTTTGCAGATACGCAGTATTTT.

CDR3 DNA: TGTGCCAGCAACCACTTTGAGGTCCTGAACACTGAAGCTTTCTTT. It yields the protein CASNHFEVLNTEAFF. The chain couples TRBV6-6 to TRBJ1-1; D remains ambiguous. Per the germline V gene, CDR1 is MNHNY and CDR2 is SVGAGI (reference sequence). The V end lost 7 bases, the J end lost 0 bases, and 15 bases lay between the germline ends. The CDR3 runs to 15 residues.

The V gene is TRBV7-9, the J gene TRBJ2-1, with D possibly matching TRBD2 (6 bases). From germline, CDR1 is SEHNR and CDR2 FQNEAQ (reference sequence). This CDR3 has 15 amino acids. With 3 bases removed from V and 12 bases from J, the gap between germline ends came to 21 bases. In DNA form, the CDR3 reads TGTGCCAGCAGCTTCATGGCTAGCATCCTTAGCGGGCAGTTCTTC. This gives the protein CASSFMASILSGQFF.

CDR3 in amino acids: CASSSYPLQGLNTEAFF. CDR3 DNA: TGTGCCAGCAGCTCCTACCCACTACAGGGATTGAACACTGAAGCTTTCTTT. This chain uses TRBV7-2 with TRBJ1-1; TRBD1 is a possible D gene (6 bases). Germline V gene lookup returns CDR1 SGHTA and CDR2 FQGNSA. This CDR3 contains 17 residues. With 4 bases removed from V and 0 bases from J, the gap between germline ends came to 18 bases.

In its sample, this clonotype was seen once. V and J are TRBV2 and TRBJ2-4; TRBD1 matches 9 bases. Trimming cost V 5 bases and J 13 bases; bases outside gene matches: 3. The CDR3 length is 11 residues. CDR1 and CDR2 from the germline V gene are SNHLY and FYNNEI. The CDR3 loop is CASSIDRGQYF. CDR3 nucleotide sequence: TGTGCCAGCAGTATTGACAGGGGGCAGTACTTC.

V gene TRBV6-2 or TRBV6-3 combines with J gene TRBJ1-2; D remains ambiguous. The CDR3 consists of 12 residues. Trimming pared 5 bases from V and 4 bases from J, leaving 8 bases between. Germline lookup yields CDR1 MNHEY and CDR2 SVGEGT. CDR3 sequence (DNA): TGTGCCAGCAGTGGACTCAGCTATGGCTACACCTTC. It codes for CASSGLSYGYTF.

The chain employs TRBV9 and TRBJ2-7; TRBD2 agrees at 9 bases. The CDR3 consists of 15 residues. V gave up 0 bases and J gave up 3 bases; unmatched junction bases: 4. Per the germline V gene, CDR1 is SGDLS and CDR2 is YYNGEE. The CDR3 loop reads CASSVEGGGVYEQYF. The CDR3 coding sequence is TGTGCCAGCAGCGTAGAGGGCGGGGGGGTCTACGAGCAGTACTTC.

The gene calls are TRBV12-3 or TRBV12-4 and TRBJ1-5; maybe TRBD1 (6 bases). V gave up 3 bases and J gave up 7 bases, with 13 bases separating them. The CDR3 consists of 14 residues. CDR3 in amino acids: CASSLVGGGQPQHF. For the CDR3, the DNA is TGTGCCAGCAGTTTGGTGGGGGGCGGGCAGCCCCAGCATTTT.

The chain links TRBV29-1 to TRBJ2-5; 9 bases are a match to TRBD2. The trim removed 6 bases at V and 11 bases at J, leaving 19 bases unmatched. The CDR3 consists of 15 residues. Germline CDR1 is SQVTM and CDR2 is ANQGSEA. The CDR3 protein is CSVELAGAVYNEQYF. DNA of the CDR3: TGCAGCGTGGAATTAGCGGGAGCGGTGTACAATGAGCAGTACTTC.

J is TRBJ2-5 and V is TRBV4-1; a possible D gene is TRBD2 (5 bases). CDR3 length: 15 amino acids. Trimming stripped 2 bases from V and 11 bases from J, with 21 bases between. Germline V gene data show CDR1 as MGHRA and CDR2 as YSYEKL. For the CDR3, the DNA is TGCGCCAGCAGCCAAAACGTGGGAGACCACAATGAGCAGTACTTC. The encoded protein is CASSQNVGDHNEQYF.

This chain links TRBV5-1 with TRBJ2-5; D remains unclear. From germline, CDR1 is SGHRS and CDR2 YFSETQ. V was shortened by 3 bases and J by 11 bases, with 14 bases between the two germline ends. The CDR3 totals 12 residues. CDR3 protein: CASSYRRDEQYF. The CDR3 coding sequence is TGCGCCAGCAGCTACCGTAGGGATGAGCAGTACTTC.

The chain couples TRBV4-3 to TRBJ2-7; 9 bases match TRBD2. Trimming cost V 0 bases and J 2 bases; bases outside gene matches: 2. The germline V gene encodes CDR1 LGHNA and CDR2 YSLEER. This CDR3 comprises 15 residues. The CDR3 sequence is CASSQDRTSAYEQYF. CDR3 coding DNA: TGCGCCAGCAGCCAAGACAGGACTAGCGCCTACGAGCAGTACTTC.

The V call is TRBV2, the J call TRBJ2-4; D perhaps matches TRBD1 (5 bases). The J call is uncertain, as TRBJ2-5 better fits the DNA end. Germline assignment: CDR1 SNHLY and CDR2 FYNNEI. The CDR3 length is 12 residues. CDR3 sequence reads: CATRDNGETQYF. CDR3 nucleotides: TGTGCCACCAGGGATAATGGGGAGACCCAGTACTTC.

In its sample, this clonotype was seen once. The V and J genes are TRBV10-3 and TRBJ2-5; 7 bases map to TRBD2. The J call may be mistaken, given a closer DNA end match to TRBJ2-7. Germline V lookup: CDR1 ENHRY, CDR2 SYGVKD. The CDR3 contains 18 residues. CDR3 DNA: TGTGCCATCAGTGACCGACGACTTGGGGGGGTTCCATCCTACGAGCAGTACTTC. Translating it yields CAISDRRLGGVPSYEQYF.